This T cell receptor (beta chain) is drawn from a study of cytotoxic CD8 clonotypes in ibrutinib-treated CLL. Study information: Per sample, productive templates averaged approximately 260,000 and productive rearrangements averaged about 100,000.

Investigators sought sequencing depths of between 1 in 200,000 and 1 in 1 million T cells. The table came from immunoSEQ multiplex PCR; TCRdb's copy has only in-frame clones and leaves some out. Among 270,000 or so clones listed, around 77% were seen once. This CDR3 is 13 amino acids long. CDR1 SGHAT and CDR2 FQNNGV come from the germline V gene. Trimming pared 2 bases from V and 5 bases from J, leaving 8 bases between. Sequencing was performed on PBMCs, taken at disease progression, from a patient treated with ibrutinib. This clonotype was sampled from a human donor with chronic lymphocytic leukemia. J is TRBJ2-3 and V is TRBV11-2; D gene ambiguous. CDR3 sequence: CASSLRRLDTQYF. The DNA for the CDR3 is TGTGCCAGCAGCTTACGGAGACTAGATACGCAGTATTTT.